This TCR beta chain appears in the sequencing data of a study of beta chain features in type 1 diabetes. The entirety of the isolated RNA underwent reverse transcription, so expressed TCRB transcripts were sequenced. Each sample of naive, central memory or regulatory T cells had, on average, about 3.5 million reads. This table comes from immunoSEQ multiplex PCR, and its TCRdb copy is limited to in-frame clones, with some not included. The table includes roughly 240,000 clones, approximately 25% detected once. Regarding this clone: Its cognate antigen is unknown.

From germline, CDR1 is GTSNPN and CDR2 SVGIG (reference sequence). The V segment lost 2 bases and the J segment 3 bases; nucleotides outside the gene matches: 11. This CDR3 comprises 17 residues. One heparinised blood draw averaging approximately 120 mL was given by each donor. Study-wide results and limits: In all four CD4+ subsets, TCRB CDR3 length was significantly, moderately reduced in type 1 diabetes.

Sequenced material: naive CD4+ T cells from blood. The clonotype comes from a woman in her thirties with type 1 diabetes. The chain is built from TRBV30 and TRBJ2-3, with TRBD2 matching 10 bases. The CDR3 DNA reads TGTGCCTGGAGTCACCGGGTGGGTAGCGGGAGGACAGATACGCAGTATTTT. This codes for CAWSHRVGSGRTDTQYF.